This TCR beta chain was recovered during a study of T cell repertoires in cytomegalovirus infection. Trimming stripped 0 bases from V and 6 bases from J, with 11 bases between. The CDR3 extends over 14 amino acids. Germline CDR1 is LNHDA and CDR2 is SQIVND (reference sequence). TCRdb re-analysed the reads in MiXCR, keeping a single row per CDR3 protein. The data show hundreds of thousands of distinct CDR3 sequences, about 30% seen once. This clonotype was detected only once. What it binds is not known. The clonotype was recovered from a human donor in good health (CMV status not recorded). Some clones in this sample may be carry-over from other donors' samples. The sample was cultured PBMCs, taken from culture after CMV antigen stimulation. The J gene is TRBJ1-2, the V gene TRBV19; D ambiguous. In nucleotides, the CDR3 is TGTGCCAGTAGTATAGATCGGGGTGGGAATGGCTACACCTTC. Translation gives CASSIDRGGNGYTF.